The T cell receptor beta chain under discussion was sequenced for a study of T cells expressing NK-cell markers. As for the study in general: In the group of eight sequenced donors, seven were HCMV-seropositive and one was seronegative.

This CDR3 has 19 amino acids. Looked up from germline, CDR1 is MGHDK and CDR2 is SYGVNS. From its re-call of the 5' RACE reads, TCRdb lists each CDR3 protein once, without DNA. This sample contains 450,000 to 600,000 distinct CDR3 sequences. This receptor was identified in a man in his late teens or twenties in good health. The gene calls are TRBV25-1 and TRBJ2-1; TCRdb picks TRBD2, but there is no DNA to check that call. The sample taken for sequencing was blood T cells: a sorted CD56 or NKG2C T cell subset, CD4+ or CD8+ T cells, or bulk PBMC T cells (not recorded which). CDR3 sequence: CASSEYDPGLAGPYNEQFF.